This section outlines one T cell receptor (beta chain) sequence together with its context. Only in-frame clones appear in the TCRdb table, and some are missing; sequencing was by immunoSEQ multiplex PCR. Of 150,000 to 200,000 clones in the sample, about 88% were seen once. This sample is part of a study of blood T cell repertoires in COVID-19. Trimming pared 3 bases from V and 0 bases from J, leaving 10 bases between. The CDR3 extends over 15 amino acids. The germline gives CDR1 SGDLS, CDR2 YYNGEE. The sequenced sample consisted of peripheral blood. The chain joins TRBV9 to TRBJ1-3, with no clear D. This receptor was taken from a man younger than 30 with acute or convalescent COVID-19. CDR3 loop: CASSGGLTSGNTIYF. In DNA, the CDR3 is TGTGCCAGCAGCGGCGGACTGACCTCTGGAAACACCATATATTTT.